A single sample gave rise to the 29 T cell receptor beta chains below, sequenced in a study of blood T cell repertoires in COVID-19. Sequencing used immunoSEQ multiplex PCR; TCRdb keeps in-frame clones, though not all of them. The data show roughly 260,000 clones, 87% seen once. What was sequenced was peripheral blood. The source of these receptors is a woman in her fifties or sixties who had recovered from COVID-19.

J is TRBJ2-1 and V is TRBV7-2; TRBD2 agrees at 9 bases. This CDR3 comprises 17 residues. With V trimmed by 5 bases and J by 2 bases, 10 bases remained unmatched. Germline V gene lookup returns CDR1 SGHTA and CDR2 FQGNSA. CDR3 nucleotide sequence: TGTGCCAGCAGCCGCATGACTAGCGGAGTTACCTACAATGAGCAGTTCTTC. Translated, it gives CASSRMTSGVTYNEQFF.

The CDR3 loop reads CASSQNERGTDTQYF. The CDR3 DNA sequence: TGCGCCAGCAGCCAAAATGAGCGCGGCACAGATACGCAGTATTTT. The chain recombines TRBV4-1 with TRBJ2-3, with D hard to call. The CDR3 is 15 residues long. The V gene lost 2 bases and the J gene lost 1 base, with 10 bases spanning the gap. In germline, CDR1 is MGHRA, CDR2 YSYEKL.

The genes are TRBV14 and TRBJ1-2; TRBD1 matches at 11 bases. In germline, CDR1 is SGHDN, CDR2 FVKESK. J was trimmed by 5 bases and V by 1 base; bases with no gene match: 6. CDR3 length: 16 residues. The CDR3 DNA sequence: TGTGCCAGCAGCCAAGTAACCGGGACAGGGGGTTATGGCTACACCTTC. This gives the protein CASSQVTGTGGYGYTF. The whole variable domain, filled in from reference TRBV14 and TRBJ1-2, reads EAGVTQFPSHSVIEKGQTVTLRCDPISGHDNLYWYRRVMGKEIKFLLHFVKESKQDESGMPNNRFLAERTGGTYSTLKVQPAELEDSGVYFCASSQVTGTGGYGYTFGSGTRLTVV.

V gene TRBV12-3 or TRBV12-4 combines with J gene TRBJ2-5, with D perhaps matching TRBD2 (5 bases). Trimming removed 6 bases from V and 5 bases from J, with 13 bases in between. The CDR3 sequence is 13 residues long. This CDR3 reads CASSRSERETQYF. The CDR3, as DNA: TGTGCCAGCAGCAGAAGTGAGCGGGAGACCCAGTACTTC.

The chain carries TRBV9 and TRBJ2-3; D is undetermined. Deletions cut 0 bases from V and 2 bases from J, with 13 bases between. The CDR3 runs 16 residues. CDR1 is SGDLS, CDR2 YYNGEE, per germline. In DNA form, the CDR3 reads TGTGCCAGCAGCGTAGAGAGAGAGCTCCCCACAGATACGCAGTATTTT. Amino acid sequence: CASSVERELPTDTQYF. Full variable domain (missing parts from reference TRBV9 and TRBJ2-3): DSGVTQTPKHLITATGQRVTLRCSPRSGDLSVYWYQQSLDQGLQFLIQYYNGEERAKGNILERFSAQQFPDLHSELNLSSLELGDSALYFCASSVERELPTDTQYFGPGTRLTVL.

V is TRBV5-1 and J is TRBJ1-1, with 10 bases identical to TRBD1. CDR1 and CDR2 from the germline V gene are SGHRS and YFSETQ. CDR3 length equals 15 residues. V was pared by 4 bases and J by 10 bases, with 13 bases of the junction left unmatched. This CDR3 reads CASSPSQDRGATAFF. The CDR3, as DNA: TGCGCCAGCAGCCCATCCCAGGACAGGGGGGCGACAGCTTTCTTT.

The genes are TRBV3-1 (or the pseudogene TRBV3-2) and TRBJ2-4; 9 bases fit TRBD1. The CDR3 consists of 13 residues. With V trimmed by 4 bases and J by 7 bases, 2 bases remained unmatched. Germline assignment: CDR1 LGHDT and CDR2 YNNKEL (reference sequence). The CDR3: CASSRTGVNIQYF. DNA of the CDR3: TGTGCCAGCAGCCGGACAGGGGTGAACATTCAGTACTTC.

This clone is a singleton in its sample. The chain carries TRBV30 and TRBJ1-5; 11 nucleotides align to TRBD1. CDR1 is GTSNPN and CDR2 is SVGIG in the germline V gene (reference sequence). After removal of 0 bases from V and 6 bases from J, the junction contained 4 bases not matched to a gene. This CDR3 is 15 amino acids long. DNA for the CDR3: TGTGCCTGGAGTGTGAGAGGACAGGGGGCTCAGCCCCAGCATTTT. Its translation: CAWSVRGQGAQPQHF.

The J gene is TRBJ2-2, the V gene TRBV10-3; D is perhaps TRBD2 (6 bases). Trimming took off 6 bases at V and 7 bases at J, with 15 bases between the two ends. Germline CDR1 is ENHRY and CDR2 is SYGVKD. The CDR3 has 14 amino acids. This CDR3 reads CAIRESTGVGELFF. The CDR3 nucleotides read TGTGCCATCAGAGAATCCACGGGGGTCGGGGAGCTGTTTTTT.

The rearrangement uses TRBV27 and TRBJ1-2; D may be TRBD1 (6 bases). Germline V gene lookup returns CDR1 MNHEY and CDR2 SMNVEV (reference sequence). Trimming stripped 3 bases from V and 6 bases from J, with 11 bases between. The CDR3 consists of 13 residues. CDR3 in amino acids: CASSFTGTNGYTF. CDR3 DNA: TGTGCCAGCAGTTTCACAGGGACGAATGGCTACACCTTC.

This chain links TRBV30 with TRBJ1-1; D perhaps matches TRBD1 (5 bases). This CDR3 comprises 13 residues. The germline CDR1 and CDR2 sequences are GTSNPN and SVGIG (reference sequence). Trimming cost V 0 bases and J 10 bases, with 15 bases left between them. The CDR3 DNA sequence: TGTGCCTGGAGTGTAATGGGGGGTGGGGGAGCTTTCTTT. Its translation is CAWSVMGGGGAFF.

The chain recombines TRBV12-5 with TRBJ2-4, with 7 bases that match TRBD1. The CDR3 runs 16 residues. V shed 0 bases and J 7 bases; nucleotides not matched to a gene: 9. Germline values: CDR1 LGHNT, CDR2 FRNRAP. CDR3 amino acids: CASGLVQGGPTNIQYF. The DNA of the CDR3 is TGTGCTAGTGGTTTGGTACAAGGGGGCCCCACCAACATTCAGTACTTC.

The chain carries TRBV11-2 and TRBJ2-7, with D perhaps matching TRBD1 (5 bases). V was clipped by 1 base and J by 4 bases, with 14 bases between them. Germline CDR1 is SGHAT and CDR2 is FQNNGV. The length of the CDR3 is 15 residues. For the CDR3, the DNA is TGTGCCAGCAGCTTAGGACCAGGGCAAGTTTACGAGCAGTACTTC. This gives the protein CASSLGPGQVYEQYF.

This rearrangement joins TRBV11-3 to TRBJ2-1, with D perhaps TRBD2 (6 bases). Germline CDR1 reads SGHNT; CDR2 reads YENEEA. The CDR3 loop spans 15 amino acids. V shed 5 bases and J shed 2 bases, with 13 bases lying between them. DNA for the CDR3: TGTGCCAGCAGCACCAGACTAGTACCCTACAATGAGCAGTTCTTC. Residues: CASSTRLVPYNEQFF.

The chain recombines TRBV6-4 with TRBJ1-2; no firm D call. The CDR3 contains 14 residues. Germline CDR1 and CDR2: MRHNA and SNTAGT. V lost 5 bases and J lost 8, with 18 bases in between. CDR3 protein: CASSNGVLPDGYTF. CDR3 bases: TGTGCCAGCAGTAACGGGGTACTGCCTGACGGCTACACCTTC.

There are many counts of this clone. This rearrangement joins TRBV7-8 to TRBJ2-1, with 8 bases fitting TRBD1. Germline values: CDR1 SGHVS, CDR2 FQNEAQ. V lost 1 base, J lost 5 bases, and 4 bases stayed unmatched. The CDR3 has 15 amino acids. Here the CDR3 reads CASSLGTGWNNEQFF. The CDR3 region has the DNA TGTGCCAGCAGCTTAGGGACAGGGTGGAACAATGAGCAGTTCTTC.

On this clone itself: A read error may produce the germline difference seen at one junction end. This sequence joins TRBV4-3 and TRBJ1-2; D not certain. This CDR3 spans 15 amino acids. Germline V gene lookup returns CDR1 LGHNA and CDR2 YSLEER. The CDR3 is CASNQGRTANYGYTF. The CDR3 nucleotides are TGCGCCAGCAACCAAGGGAGAACTGCTAACTATGGCTACACCTTC.

This clone occurred a few times. Other DNA sequences in the same sample also yield this CDR3. V and J are TRBV7-9 and TRBJ2-1; TRBD2 is a possible D gene (6 bases). V was cut by 6 bases and J by 4 bases, with 13 bases left in between. This CDR3 comprises 14 residues. The V gene's germline CDR1 is SEHNR and CDR2 FQNEAQ (reference sequence). The CDR3 DNA is TGTGCCAGCAGTCTCGCGGGGTCTTACAATGAGCAGTTCTTC. Protein product: CASSLAGSYNEQFF.

V gene TRBV3-1 (or the pseudogene TRBV3-2) combines with J gene TRBJ1-2, with D unclear. V was clipped by 0 bases and J by 5 bases, with 13 bases between them. The CDR3 spans 15 residues. CDR1 is LGHDT and CDR2 is YNNKEL in the germline V gene (reference sequence). The CDR3 region is CASSQEPGLRYGYTF. In DNA, the CDR3 is TGTGCCAGCAGCCAAGAACCCGGATTGAGGTATGGCTACACCTTC.

V is TRBV19 and J is TRBJ1-1; D is unclear. Germline values: CDR1 LNHDA, CDR2 SQIVND (reference sequence). This CDR3 has 14 amino acids. V was clipped by 4 bases and J by 0 bases, with 9 bases between them. CDR3 DNA sequence: TGTGCCAGTAGTACTACTTCTATGAACACTGAAGCTTTCTTT. This encodes CASSTTSMNTEAFF.

This clone has at least ten counts. The CDR3 DNA reads TGTGCCAGCAGCTGGACAGGGACGTCCGATGGCTACACCTTC. Translating it yields CASSWTGTSDGYTF. This chain links TRBV5-6 with TRBJ1-2, with 8 bases fitting TRBD1. This CDR3 contains 14 residues. Germline values: CDR1 SGHDT, CDR2 YYEEEE. V was clipped by 3 bases and J by 6 bases; unmatched bases: 7.

The count of this clone is one. The rearrangement joins TRBV9 to TRBJ2-2; 7 bases align to TRBD1. The CDR3 loop spans 17 amino acids. The germline V gene has CDR1 SGDLS and CDR2 YYNGEE. After removal of 3 bases from V and 7 bases from J, the junction contained 15 bases not matched to a gene. The CDR3 DNA reads TGTGCCAGCAGCGCCCGACAGGGCGTGCATAGGGGCGGGGAGCTGTTTTTT. Its translation is CASSARQGVHRGGELFF.

This sequence joins TRBV7-2 and TRBJ1-5; D gene uncertain. The CDR3 length is 15 residues. Looked up from germline, CDR1 is SGHTA and CDR2 is FQGNSA. The V end lost 5 bases, the J end lost 5 bases, and 16 bases lay between the germline ends. The DNA of the CDR3 is TGTGCCAGCAGCCCTCTATCGGGGAGCCATCAGCCCCAGCATTTT. The encoded protein is CASSPLSGSHQPQHF.

This clone was found a few times. The V call is TRBV5-5, the J call TRBJ2-1; 10 bases fit TRBD1. The CDR3 contains 15 residues. V shed 4 bases, J shed 3 bases, and the junction held 4 bases outside the gene matches. CDR1 is SGHKS and CDR2 is YYEKEE in the germline V gene (reference sequence). CDR3 nucleotides: TGTGCCAGCAGCCCGGGACAGGGGATCTACAATGAGCAGTTCTTC. Its protein is CASSPGQGIYNEQFF.

The chain employs TRBV21-1 and TRBJ1-3. TRBV21-1 represents a pseudogene. CDR3 size: 18 residues. CDR3 residues: CASSKSLWRAKSGNTIYF. DNA for the CDR3: TGTGCCAGCAGCAAATCCCTGTGGAGGGCCAAGAGCGGGAACACCATATATTTT.

The gene calls are TRBV2 and TRBJ1-2, with no clear D. Germline CDR1 and CDR2: SNHLY and FYNNEI. The CDR3 consists of 13 residues. Trimming pared 8 bases from V and 8 bases from J, leaving 18 bases between. CDR3 DNA sequence: TGTGCCAGCCTCTCGTATCCCCGAGAGGGCTACACCTTC. It codes for CASLSYPREGYTF.

This sequence joins TRBV4-2 and TRBJ1-2; 8 nucleotides match TRBD1. Germline assignment: CDR1 LGHNA and CDR2 YNFKEQ. With V trimmed by 4 bases and J by 6 bases, 7 bases remained unmatched. The CDR3 totals 14 residues. The CDR3 DNA follows: TGTGCCAGCAGCCCCGGGACAGGTTTTGATGGCTACACCTTC. This translates into CASSPGTGFDGYTF.

The rearrangement links TRBV27 to TRBJ2-1; D is perhaps TRBD2 (5 bases). The germline V and J ends were trimmed by 6 bases and 4 bases, with 13 bases remaining between them. The CDR3 is 14 amino acids. Germline loops: CDR1 MNHEY, CDR2 SMNVEV (reference sequence). CDR3 in DNA: TGTGCCAGCAGGAGTTGGGAGCGGTACAATGAGCAGTTCTTC. Protein: CASRSWERYNEQFF.

The V call is TRBV18, the J call TRBJ2-7; possibly TRBD1 for D (6 bases). V lost 4 bases and J 4 bases, leaving 17 bases between the germline ends. Germline V gives CDR1 KGHSH, CDR2 LQKENI. The CDR3 runs 15 residues. The DNA of the CDR3 is TGTGCCAGCTCACTCGGGGCAGGGGAACTTTACGAGCAGTACTTC. Translation gives CASSLGAGELYEQYF.